What follows describes a single T cell receptor (beta chain). Its cognate antigen is unknown. The table came from immunoSEQ multiplex PCR; TCRdb's copy has only in-frame clones and leaves some out. The table lists 170,000 or so clones, 90% of them singletons. The data were obtained in a study of T cell responses to AZD1222 COVID-19 vaccine. Study in general: Recipients boosted at about 4 weeks or about 12 weeks are pooled.

Per germline, CDR1 SGDLS and CDR2 YYNGEE. The CDR3 is 15 residues long. V was pared by 4 bases and J by 7 bases, with 15 bases between. Study outcomes and limitations: Elevations in Spike-specific TCR breadth and depth followed administration of two AZD1222 doses. At study baseline, merely more than 5 AZD1222 recipients were seropositive.

This sequence joins TRBV9 and TRBJ1-6; no clear D gene. The origin of this receptor is an adult in good health. The sample in question was peripheral blood, obtained on day 0 of AZD1222 vaccination. DNA for the CDR3: TGTGCCAGCAGCCTAGGGTGGGCCCAAAATTCACCCCTCCACTTT. It specifies CASSLGWAQNSPLHF.